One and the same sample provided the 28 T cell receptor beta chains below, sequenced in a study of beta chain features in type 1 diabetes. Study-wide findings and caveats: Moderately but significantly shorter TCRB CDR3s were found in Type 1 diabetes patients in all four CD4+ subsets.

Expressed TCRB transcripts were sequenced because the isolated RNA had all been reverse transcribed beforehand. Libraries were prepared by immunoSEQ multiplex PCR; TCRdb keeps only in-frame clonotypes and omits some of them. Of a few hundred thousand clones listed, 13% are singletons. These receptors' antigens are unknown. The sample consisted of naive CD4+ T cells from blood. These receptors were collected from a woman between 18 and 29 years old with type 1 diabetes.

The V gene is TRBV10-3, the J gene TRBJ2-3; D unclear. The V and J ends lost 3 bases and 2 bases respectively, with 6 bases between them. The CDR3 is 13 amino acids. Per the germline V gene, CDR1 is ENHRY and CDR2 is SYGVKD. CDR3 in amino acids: CAISETVTDTQYF. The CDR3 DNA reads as TGTGCCATCAGTGAAACAGTCACAGATACGCAGTATTTT.

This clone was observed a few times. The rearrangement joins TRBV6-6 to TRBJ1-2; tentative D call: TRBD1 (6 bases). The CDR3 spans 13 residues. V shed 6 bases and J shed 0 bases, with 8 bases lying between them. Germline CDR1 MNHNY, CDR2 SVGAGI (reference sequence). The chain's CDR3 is CASSRTANYGYTF. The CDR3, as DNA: TGTGCCAGCAGCAGGACAGCTAACTATGGCTACACCTTC.

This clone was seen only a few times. CDR3 loop: CASSSTGLAIDEQFF. For the CDR3, the DNA is TGTGCCAGCAGCTCCACGGGACTAGCGATCGATGAGCAGTTCTTC. The rearrangement joins TRBV7-6 to TRBJ2-1; 10 positions match TRBD2. After removal of 4 bases from V and 8 bases from J, the junction contained 8 bases not matched to a gene. The CDR3 length is 15 residues. CDR1 is SGHVS and CDR2 is FNYEAQ in the germline V gene.

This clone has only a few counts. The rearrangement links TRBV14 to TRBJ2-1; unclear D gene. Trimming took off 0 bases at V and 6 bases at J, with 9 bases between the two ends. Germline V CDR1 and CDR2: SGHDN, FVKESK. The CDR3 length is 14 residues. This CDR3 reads CASSQEPRSNEQFF. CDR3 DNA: TGTGCCAGCAGCCAAGAACCCAGATCCAATGAGCAGTTCTTC.

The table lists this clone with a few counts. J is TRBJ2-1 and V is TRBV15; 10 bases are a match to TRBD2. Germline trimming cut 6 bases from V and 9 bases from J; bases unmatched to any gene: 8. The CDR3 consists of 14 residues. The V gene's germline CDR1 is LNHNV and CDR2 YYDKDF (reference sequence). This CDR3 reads CATSGSGRSGEQFF. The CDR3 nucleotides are TGTGCCACCAGTGGTAGCGGGAGGAGCGGTGAGCAGTTCTTC.

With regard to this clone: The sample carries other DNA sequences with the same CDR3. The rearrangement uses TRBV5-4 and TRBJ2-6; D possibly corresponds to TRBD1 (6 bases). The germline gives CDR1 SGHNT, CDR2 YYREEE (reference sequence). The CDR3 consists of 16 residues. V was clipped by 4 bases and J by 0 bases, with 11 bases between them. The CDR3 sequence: CASSLGHSSGANVLTF. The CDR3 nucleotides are TGTGCCAGCAGCCTGGGACATTCCTCTGGGGCCAACGTCCTGACTTTC.

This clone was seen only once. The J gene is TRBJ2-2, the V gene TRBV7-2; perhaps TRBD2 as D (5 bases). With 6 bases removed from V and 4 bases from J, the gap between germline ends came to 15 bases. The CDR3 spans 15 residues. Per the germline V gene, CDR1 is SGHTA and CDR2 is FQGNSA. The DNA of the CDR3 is TGTGCCAGCAGTTCGGTGGGAGTTCTCACCGGGGAGCTGTTTTTT. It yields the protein CASSSVGVLTGELFF.

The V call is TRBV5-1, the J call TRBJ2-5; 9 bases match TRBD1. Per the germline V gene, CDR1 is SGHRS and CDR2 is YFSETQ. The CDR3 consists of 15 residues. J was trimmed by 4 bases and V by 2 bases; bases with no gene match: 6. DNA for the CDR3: TGCGCCAGCAGCTTTAGGCGACAGGGGGTAGAGACCCAGTACTTC. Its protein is CASSFRRQGVETQYF.

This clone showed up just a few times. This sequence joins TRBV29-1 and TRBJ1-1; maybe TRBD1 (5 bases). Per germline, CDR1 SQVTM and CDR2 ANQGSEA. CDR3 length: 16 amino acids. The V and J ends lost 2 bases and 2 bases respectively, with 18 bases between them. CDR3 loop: CSVESLGPRVNTEAFF. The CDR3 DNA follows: TGCAGCGTTGAATCTTTGGGTCCCAGGGTCAACACTGAAGCTTTCTTT.

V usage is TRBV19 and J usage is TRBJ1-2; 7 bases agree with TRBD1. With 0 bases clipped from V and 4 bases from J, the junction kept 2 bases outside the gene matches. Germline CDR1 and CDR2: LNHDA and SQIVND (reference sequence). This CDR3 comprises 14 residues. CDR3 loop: CASSIEGQLYGYTF. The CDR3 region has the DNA TGTGCCAGTAGTATAGAGGGACAGCTCTATGGCTACACCTTC.

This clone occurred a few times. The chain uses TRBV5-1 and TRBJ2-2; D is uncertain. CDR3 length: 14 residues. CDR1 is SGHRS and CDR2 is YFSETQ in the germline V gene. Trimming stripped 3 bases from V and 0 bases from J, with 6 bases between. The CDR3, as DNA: TGCGCCAGCAGCTACCTAGCGAACACCGGGGAGCTGTTTTTT. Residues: CASSYLANTGELFF.

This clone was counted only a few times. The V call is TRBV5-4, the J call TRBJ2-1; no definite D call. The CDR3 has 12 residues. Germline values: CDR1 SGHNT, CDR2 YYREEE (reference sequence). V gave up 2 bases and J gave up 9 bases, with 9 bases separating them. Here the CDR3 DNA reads TGTGCCAGCAGCTTTGTGACTTCTGAGCAGTTCTTC. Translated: CASSFVTSEQFF. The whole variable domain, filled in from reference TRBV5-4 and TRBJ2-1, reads ETGVTQSPTHLIKTRGQQVTLRCSSQSGHNTVSWYQQALGQGPQFIFQYYREEENGRGNFPPRFSGLQFPNYSSELNVNALELDDSALYLCASSFVTSEQFFGPGTRLTVL.

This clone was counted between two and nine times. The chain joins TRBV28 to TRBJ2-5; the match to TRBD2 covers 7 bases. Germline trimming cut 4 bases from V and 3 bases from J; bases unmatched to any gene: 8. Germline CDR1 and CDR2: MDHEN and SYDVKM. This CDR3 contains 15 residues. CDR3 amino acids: CASSSEGLAEETQYF. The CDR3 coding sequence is TGTGCCAGCAGTTCTGAGGGGCTAGCGGAAGAGACCCAGTACTTC.

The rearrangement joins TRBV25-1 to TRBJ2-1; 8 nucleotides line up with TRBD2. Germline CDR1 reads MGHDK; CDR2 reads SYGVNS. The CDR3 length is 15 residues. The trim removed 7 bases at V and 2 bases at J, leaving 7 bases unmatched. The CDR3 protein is CASNLAGGPYNEQFF. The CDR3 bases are TGTGCCAGCAATCTCGCGGGAGGCCCCTACAATGAGCAGTTCTTC.

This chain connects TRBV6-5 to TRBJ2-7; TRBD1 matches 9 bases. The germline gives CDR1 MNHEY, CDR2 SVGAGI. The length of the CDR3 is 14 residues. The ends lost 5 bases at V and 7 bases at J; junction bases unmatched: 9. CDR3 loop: CASSRRDRVGEQYF. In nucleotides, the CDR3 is TGTGCCAGCAGTCGCCGGGACAGGGTGGGTGAGCAGTACTTC.

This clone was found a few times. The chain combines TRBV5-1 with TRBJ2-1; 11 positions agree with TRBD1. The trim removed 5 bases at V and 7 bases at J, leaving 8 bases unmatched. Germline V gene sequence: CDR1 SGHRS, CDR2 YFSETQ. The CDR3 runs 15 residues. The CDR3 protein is CASRTGTGGWNEQFF. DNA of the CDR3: TGCGCCAGCAGGACCGGGACAGGGGGATGGAATGAGCAGTTCTTC.

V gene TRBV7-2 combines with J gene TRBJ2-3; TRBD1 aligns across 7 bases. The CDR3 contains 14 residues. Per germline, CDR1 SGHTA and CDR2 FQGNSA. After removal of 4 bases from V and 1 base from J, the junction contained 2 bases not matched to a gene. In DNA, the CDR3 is TGTGCCAGCAGCTCCGGGACAGGCACAGATACGCAGTATTTT. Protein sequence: CASSSGTGTDTQYF.

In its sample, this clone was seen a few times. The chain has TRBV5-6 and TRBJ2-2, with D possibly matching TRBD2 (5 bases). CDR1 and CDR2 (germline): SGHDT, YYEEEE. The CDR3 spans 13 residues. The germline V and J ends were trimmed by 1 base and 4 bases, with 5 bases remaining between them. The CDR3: CASSLTSTGELFF. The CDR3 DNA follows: TGTGCCAGCAGCTTGACTAGCACCGGGGAGCTGTTTTTT.

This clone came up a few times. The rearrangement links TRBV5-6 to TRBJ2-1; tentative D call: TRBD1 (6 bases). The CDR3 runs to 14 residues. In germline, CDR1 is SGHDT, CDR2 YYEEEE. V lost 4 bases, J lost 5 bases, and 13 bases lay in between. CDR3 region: CASSPKDRNNEQFF. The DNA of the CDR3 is TGTGCCAGCAGCCCCAAAGACAGGAACAATGAGCAGTTCTTC.

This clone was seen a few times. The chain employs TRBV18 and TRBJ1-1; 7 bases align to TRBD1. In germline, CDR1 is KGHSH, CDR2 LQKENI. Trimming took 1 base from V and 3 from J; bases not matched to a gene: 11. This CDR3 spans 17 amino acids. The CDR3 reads CASSPRSRQGVHTEAFF. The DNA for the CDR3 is TGTGCCAGCTCACCACGGTCCAGGCAGGGGGTACACACTGAAGCTTTCTTT.

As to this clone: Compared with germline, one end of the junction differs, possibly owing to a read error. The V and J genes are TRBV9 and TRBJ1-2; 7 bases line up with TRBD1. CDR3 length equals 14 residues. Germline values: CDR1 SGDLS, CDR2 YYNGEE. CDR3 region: CASSAQDRPYGSTF. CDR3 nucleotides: TGTGCCAGCAGCGCTCAGGACAGGCCATATGGCTCCACCTTC.

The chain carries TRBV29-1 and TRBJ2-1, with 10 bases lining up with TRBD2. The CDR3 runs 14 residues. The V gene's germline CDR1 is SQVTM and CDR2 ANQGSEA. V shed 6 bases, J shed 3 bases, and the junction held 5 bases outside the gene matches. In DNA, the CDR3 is TGCAGCGTCTCCGGGACTAGCGTCTACAATGAGCAGTTCTTC. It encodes CSVSGTSVYNEQFF.

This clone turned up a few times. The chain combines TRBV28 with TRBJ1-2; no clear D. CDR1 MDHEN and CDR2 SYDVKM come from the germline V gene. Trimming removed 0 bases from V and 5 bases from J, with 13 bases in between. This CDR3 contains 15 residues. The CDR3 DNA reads TGTGCCAGCAGTTTATGGAGCCCGAGCGAGTATGGCTACACCTTC. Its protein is CASSLWSPSEYGYTF.

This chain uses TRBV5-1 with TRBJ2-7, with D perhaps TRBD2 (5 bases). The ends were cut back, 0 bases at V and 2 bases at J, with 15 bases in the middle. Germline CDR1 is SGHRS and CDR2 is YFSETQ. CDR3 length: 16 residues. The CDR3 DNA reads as TGCGCCAGCAGCTTGGAGCCCCGAGGGAGTGCCTACGAGCAGTACTTC. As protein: CASSLEPRGSAYEQYF.

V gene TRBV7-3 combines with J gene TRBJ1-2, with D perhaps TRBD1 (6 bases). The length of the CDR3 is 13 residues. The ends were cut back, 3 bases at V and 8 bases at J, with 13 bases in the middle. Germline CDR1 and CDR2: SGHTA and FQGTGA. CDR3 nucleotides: TGTGCCAGCAGCTTCAGGGGTTTGAGGGGCTACACCTTC. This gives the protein CASSFRGLRGYTF. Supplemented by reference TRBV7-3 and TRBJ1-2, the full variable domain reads GAGVSQTPSNKVTEKGKYVELRCDPISGHTALYWYRQSLGQGPEFLIYFQGTGAADDSGLPNDRFFAVRPEGSVSTLKIQRTERGDSAVYLCASSFRGLRGYTFGSGTRLTVV.

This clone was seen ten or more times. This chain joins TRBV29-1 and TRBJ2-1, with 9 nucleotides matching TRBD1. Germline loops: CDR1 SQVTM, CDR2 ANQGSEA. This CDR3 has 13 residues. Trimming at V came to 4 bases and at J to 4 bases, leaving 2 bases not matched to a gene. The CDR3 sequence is CSVGQGVYNEQFF. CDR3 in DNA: TGCAGCGTTGGACAGGGGGTTTACAATGAGCAGTTCTTC.

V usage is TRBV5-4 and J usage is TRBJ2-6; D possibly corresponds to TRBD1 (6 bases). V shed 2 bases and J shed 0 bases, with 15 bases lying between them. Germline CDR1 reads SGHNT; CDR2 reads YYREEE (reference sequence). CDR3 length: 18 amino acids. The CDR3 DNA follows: TGTGCCAGCAGCTTCGGCGGACAGTTCCACTCTGGGGCCAACGTCCTGACTTTC. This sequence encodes CASSFGGQFHSGANVLTF.

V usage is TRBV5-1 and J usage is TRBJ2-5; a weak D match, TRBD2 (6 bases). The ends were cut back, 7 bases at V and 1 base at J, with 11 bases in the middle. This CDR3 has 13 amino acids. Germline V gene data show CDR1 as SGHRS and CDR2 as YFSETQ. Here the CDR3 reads CASGRDSQETQYF. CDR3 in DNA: TGCGCCAGCGGAAGGGACTCCCAAGAGACCCAGTACTTC.